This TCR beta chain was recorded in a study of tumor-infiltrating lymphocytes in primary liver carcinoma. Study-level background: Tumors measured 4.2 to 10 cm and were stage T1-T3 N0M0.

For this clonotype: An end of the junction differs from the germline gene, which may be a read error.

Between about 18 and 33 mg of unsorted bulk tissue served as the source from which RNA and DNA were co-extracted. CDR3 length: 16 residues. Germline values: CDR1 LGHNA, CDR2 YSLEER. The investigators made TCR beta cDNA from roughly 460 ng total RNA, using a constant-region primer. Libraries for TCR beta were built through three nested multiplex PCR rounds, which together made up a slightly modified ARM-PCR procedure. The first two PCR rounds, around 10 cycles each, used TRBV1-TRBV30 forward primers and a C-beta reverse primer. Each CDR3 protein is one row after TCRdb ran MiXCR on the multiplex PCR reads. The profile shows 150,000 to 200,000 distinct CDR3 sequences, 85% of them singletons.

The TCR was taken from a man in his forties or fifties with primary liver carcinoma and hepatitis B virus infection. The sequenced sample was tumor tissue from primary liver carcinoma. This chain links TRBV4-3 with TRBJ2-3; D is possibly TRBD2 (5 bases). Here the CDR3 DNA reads TGCGCCAGCAGTCAAGATGGTCCACCTAGCACAGATACGCAGTTTTTT. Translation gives CASSQDGPPSTDTQFF.